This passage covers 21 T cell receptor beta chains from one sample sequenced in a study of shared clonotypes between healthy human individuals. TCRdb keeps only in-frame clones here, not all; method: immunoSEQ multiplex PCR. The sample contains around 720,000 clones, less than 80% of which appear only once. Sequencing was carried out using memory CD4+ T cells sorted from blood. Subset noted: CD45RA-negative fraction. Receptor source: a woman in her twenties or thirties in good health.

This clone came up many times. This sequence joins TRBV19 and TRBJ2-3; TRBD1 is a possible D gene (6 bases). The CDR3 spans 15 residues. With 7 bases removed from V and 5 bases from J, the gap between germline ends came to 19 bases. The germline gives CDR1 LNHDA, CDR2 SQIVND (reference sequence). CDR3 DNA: TGTGCCAGTAACCCACACAGGGACGGGATAGATACGCAGTATTTT. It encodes CASNPHRDGIDTQYF.

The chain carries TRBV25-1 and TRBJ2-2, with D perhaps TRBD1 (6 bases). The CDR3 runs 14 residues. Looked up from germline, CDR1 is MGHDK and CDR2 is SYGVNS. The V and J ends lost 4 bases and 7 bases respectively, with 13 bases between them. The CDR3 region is CASSAQGAGGELFF. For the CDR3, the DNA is TGTGCCAGCAGTGCACAGGGTGCGGGCGGGGAGCTGTTTTTT.

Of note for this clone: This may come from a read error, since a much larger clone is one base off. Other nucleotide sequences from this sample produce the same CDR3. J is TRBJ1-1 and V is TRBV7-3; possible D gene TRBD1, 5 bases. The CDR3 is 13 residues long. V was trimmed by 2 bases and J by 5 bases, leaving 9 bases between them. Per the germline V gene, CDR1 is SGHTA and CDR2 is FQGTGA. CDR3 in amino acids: CASSLQGDTEAFF. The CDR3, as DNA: TGTGCCAGCAGCTTACAAGGGGATACTGAAGCTTTCTTT.

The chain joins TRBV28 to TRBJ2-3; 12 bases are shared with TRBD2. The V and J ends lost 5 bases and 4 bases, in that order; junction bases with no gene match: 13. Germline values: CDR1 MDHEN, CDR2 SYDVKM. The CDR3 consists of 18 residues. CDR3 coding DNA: TGTGCCAGCAGTCGAGGGGGGACTAGCGGGCATGCTGCAGATACGCAGTATTTT. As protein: CASSRGGTSGHAADTQYF.

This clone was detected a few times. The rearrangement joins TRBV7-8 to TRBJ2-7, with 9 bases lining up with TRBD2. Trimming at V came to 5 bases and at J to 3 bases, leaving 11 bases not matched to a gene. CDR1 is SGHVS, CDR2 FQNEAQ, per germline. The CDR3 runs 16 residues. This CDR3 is CASSPSLAGRYYEQYF. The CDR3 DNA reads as TGTGCCAGCAGCCCATCCCTAGCGGGAAGATACTACGAGCAGTACTTC.

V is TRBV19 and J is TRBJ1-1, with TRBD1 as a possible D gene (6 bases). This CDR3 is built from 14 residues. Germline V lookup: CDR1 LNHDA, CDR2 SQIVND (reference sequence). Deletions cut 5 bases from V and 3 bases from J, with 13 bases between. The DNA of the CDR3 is TGTGCCAGTAGTCGCCGGGACACCTACACTGAAGCTTTCTTT. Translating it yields CASSRRDTYTEAFF.

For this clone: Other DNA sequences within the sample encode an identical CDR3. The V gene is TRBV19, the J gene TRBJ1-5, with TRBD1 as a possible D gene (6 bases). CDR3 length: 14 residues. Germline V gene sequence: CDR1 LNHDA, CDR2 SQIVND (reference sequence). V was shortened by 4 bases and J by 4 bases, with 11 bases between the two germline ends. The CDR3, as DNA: TGTGCCAGTAGTAGGGGTCAGGGGAATCAGCCCCAGCATTTT. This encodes CASSRGQGNQPQHF.

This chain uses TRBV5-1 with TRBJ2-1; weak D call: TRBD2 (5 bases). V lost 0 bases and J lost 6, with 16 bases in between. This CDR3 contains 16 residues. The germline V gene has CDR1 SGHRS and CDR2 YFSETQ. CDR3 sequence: CASSLVREPPPNEQFF. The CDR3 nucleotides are TGCGCCAGCAGCTTGGTGAGGGAGCCCCCCCCCAATGAGCAGTTCTTC.

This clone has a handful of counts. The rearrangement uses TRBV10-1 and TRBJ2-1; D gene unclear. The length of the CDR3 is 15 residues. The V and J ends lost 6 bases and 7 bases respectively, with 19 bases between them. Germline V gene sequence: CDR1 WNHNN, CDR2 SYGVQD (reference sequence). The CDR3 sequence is CASSPSRVPGNEQFF. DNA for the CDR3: TGCGCCAGCAGCCCATCAAGGGTCCCGGGTAATGAGCAGTTCTTC.

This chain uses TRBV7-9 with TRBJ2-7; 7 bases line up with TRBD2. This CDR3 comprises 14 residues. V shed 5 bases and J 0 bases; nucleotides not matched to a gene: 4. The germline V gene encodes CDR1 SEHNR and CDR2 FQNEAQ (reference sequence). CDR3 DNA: TGTGCCAGCAGCGAACTAGCGAACTCCTACGAGCAGTACTTC. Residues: CASSELANSYEQYF.

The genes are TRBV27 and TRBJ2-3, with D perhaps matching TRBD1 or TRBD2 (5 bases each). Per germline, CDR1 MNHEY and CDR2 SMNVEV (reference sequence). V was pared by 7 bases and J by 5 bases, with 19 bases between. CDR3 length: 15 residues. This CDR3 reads CASTTLGAKQDTQYF. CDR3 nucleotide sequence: TGTGCCAGCACCACCCTCGGGGCCAAGCAAGATACGCAGTATTTT.

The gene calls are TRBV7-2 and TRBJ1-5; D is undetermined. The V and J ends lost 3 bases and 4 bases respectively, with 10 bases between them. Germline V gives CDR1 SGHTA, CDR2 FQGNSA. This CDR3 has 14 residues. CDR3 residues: CASSLEEGNQPQHF. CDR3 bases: TGTGCCAGCAGCTTGGAGGAAGGGAATCAGCCCCAGCATTTT.

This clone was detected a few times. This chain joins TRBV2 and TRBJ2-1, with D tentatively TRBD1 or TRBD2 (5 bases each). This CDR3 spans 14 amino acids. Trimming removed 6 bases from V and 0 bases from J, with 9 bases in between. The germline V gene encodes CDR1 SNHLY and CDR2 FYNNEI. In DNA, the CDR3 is TGTGCCAGCAGGGGGGTAAGCTCCTACAATGAGCAGTTCTTC. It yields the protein CASRGVSSYNEQFF.

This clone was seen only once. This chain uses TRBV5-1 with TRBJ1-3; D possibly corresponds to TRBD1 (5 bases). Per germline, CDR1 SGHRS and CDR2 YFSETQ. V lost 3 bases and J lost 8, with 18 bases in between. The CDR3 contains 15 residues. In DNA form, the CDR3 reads TGCGCCAGCAGCTATTGGGGCGGGACCTGGGACACCATATATTTT. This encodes CASSYWGGTWDTIYF.

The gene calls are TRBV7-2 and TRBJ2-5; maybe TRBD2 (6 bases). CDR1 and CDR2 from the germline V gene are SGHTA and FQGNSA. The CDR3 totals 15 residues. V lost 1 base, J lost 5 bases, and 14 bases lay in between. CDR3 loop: CASSLVWEERETQYF. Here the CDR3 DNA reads TGTGCCAGCAGCTTAGTGTGGGAGGAACGGGAGACCCAGTACTTC.

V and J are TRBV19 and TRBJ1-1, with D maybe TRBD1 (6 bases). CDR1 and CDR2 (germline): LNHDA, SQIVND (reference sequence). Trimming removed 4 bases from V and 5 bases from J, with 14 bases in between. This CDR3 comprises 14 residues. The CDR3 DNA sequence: TGTGCCAGTAGTACCCTTCCGGGGGCAACTGAAGCTTTCTTT. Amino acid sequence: CASSTLPGATEAFF. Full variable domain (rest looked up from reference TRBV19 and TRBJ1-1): DGGITQSPKYLFRKEGQNVTLSCEQNLNHDAMYWYRQDPGQGLRLIYYSQIVNDFQKGDIAEGYSVSREKKESFPLTVTSAQKNPTAFYLCASSTLPGATEAFFGQGTRLTVV.

CDR3 in amino acids: CASSEAGTSWQPQHF. The CDR3 DNA is TGTGCCAGCAGTGAAGCCGGGACCTCCTGGCAGCCCCAGCATTTT. The chain is built from TRBV2 and TRBJ1-5; perhaps TRBD1 as D (5 bases). CDR1 is SNHLY and CDR2 is FYNNEI in the germline V gene. Trimming removed 0 bases from V and 7 bases from J, with 13 bases in between. CDR3 length: 15 amino acids.

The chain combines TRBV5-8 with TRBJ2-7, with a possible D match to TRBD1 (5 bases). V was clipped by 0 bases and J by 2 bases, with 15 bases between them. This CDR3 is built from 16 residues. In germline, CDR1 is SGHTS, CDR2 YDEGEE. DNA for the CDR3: TGTGCCAGCAGCTTGGGGTTTTCGACAGTTACCTACGAGCAGTACTTC. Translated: CASSLGFSTVTYEQYF.

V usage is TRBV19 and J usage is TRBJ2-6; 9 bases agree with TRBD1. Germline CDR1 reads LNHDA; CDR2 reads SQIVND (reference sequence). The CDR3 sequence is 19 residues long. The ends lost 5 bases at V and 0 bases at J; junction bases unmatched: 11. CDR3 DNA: TGTGCCAGTAGTTTAATACCGGGACAGGGATACTCTGGGGCCAACGTCCTGACTTTC. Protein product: CASSLIPGQGYSGANVLTF.

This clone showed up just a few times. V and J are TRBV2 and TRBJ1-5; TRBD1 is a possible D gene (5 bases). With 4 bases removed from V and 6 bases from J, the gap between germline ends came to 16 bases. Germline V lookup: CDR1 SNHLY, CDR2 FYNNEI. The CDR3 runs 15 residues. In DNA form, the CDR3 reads TGTGCCAGCAGTGTAGAAGGGGCCCAGGGTCAGCCCCAGCATTTT. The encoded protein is CASSVEGAQGQPQHF.

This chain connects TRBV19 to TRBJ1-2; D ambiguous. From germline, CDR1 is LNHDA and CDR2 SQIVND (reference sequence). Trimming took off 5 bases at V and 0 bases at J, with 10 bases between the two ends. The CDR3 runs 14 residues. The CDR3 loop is CASSSDRANYGYTF. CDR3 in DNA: TGTGCCAGTAGTTCAGACCGGGCTAACTATGGCTACACCTTC.